These 11 T cell receptor beta chains originate from one sample sequenced in a study of blood T cell repertoires in COVID-19. Here immunoSEQ multiplex PCR was the method, and the copy in TCRdb shows in-frame clones only, minus some. Of more than 400,000 clones listed, 70% to 90% are singletons. The sample comprised peripheral blood. These receptors were taken from a human donor in a cohort sampled during active COVID-19.

The chain carries TRBV5-1 and TRBJ2-5; a possible D gene is TRBD1 (6 bases). CDR1 and CDR2 (germline): SGHRS, YFSETQ. Deletions cut 2 bases from V and 1 base from J, with 12 bases between. The CDR3 totals 15 residues. The CDR3: CASSFSGQLQETQYF. The CDR3 nucleotides read TGCGCCAGCAGCTTTTCGGGACAACTCCAAGAGACCCAGTACTTC.

Turning to this clone: This same CDR3 is encoded by further DNA sequences in the sample. V gene TRBV18 combines with J gene TRBJ1-1, with TRBD1 as a possible D gene (6 bases). V lost 4 bases and J 1 base, leaving 7 bases between the germline ends. From germline, CDR1 is KGHSH and CDR2 LQKENI. This CDR3 region has 13 residues. CDR3 residues: CASSLGQNTEAFF. The CDR3 nucleotides read TGTGCCAGCTCACTGGGACAGAACACTGAAGCTTTCTTT.

The V gene is TRBV27, the J gene TRBJ1-1; 7 bases match TRBD1. Trimming at V came to 4 bases and at J to 1 base, leaving 9 bases not matched to a gene. This CDR3 region has 16 residues. CDR1 and CDR2 from the germline V gene are MNHEY and SMNVEV (reference sequence). CDR3 in DNA: TGTGCCAGCAGTTCTTCAGGGGGTGGGAGGAACACTGAAGCTTTCTTT. Translated: CASSSSGGGRNTEAFF.

This clone has just a few counts. The chain uses TRBV7-2 and TRBJ2-2; 8 nucleotides match TRBD2. Germline V lookup: CDR1 SGHTA, CDR2 FQGNSA. CDR3 length: 14 residues. The V gene end was trimmed by 3 bases and the J gene end by 6 bases; junction bases not matched to a gene: 3. The CDR3 nucleotides are TGTGCCAGCAGCTTTCAAGCGGGAGCCGGGGAGCTGTTTTTT. Translation: CASSFQAGAGELFF.

The chain carries TRBV24-1 and TRBJ2-5; TRBD1 agrees at 10 bases. The CDR3 is made up of 16 amino acids. Germline V CDR1 and CDR2: KGHDR, SFDVKD. The V gene end was trimmed by 2 bases and the J gene end by 1 base; junction bases not matched to a gene: 3. CDR3 in amino acids: CATSDSRQGAQETQYF. In nucleotides, the CDR3 is TGTGCCACCAGTGATTCGCGACAGGGGGCCCAAGAGACCCAGTACTTC.

The chain employs TRBV11-3 and TRBJ2-5; weak D call: TRBD2 (5 bases). Germline-derived CDR1 and CDR2 are SGHNT and YENEEA. V lost 2 bases and J 5 bases, leaving 9 bases between the germline ends. CDR3 size: 13 residues. The CDR3 spells CASSLRGPETQYF. The CDR3 DNA reads as TGTGCCAGCAGCTTACGAGGGCCCGAGACCCAGTACTTC.

The CDR3 protein is CASRVTGGRYTGELFF. CDR3 DNA: TGTGCCAGCAGAGTTACAGGGGGCCGTTACACCGGGGAGCTGTTTTTT. The rearrangement links TRBV2 to TRBJ2-2; 9 positions agree with TRBD1. V was clipped by 6 bases and J by 3 bases; unmatched bases: 8. CDR3 size: 16 residues. CDR1 and CDR2 from the germline V gene are SNHLY and FYNNEI.

The sample holds a few counts of this clone. The CDR3, as DNA: TGTGCCAGAAGCTTGCTTTTGCAGCCCCAGCATTTT. Its translation is CARSLLLQPQHF. The chain combines TRBV5-3 with TRBJ1-5; D not certain. TRBV5-3 is an ORF; its function is uncertain. The CDR3 covers 12 residues. Trimming took 1 base from V and 7 from J, leaving 6 bases between them.

The chain has TRBV7-2 and TRBJ2-7; 12 bases agree with TRBD2. The CDR3 runs 14 residues. J gave up 5 bases and V 5 bases, and 4 bases lay outside the gene matches. Germline V gene lookup returns CDR1 SGHTA and CDR2 FQGNSA. The CDR3 DNA reads as TGTGCCAGCAGCCAACGACTAGCGGGAGACGAGCAGTACTTC. Translating it yields CASSQRLAGDEQYF.

V usage is TRBV2 and J usage is TRBJ1-3; TRBD1 matches 8 bases. The CDR3 is made up of 14 amino acids. The V gene end was trimmed by 7 bases and the J gene end by 9 bases; junction bases not matched to a gene: 11. Germline CDR1 reads SNHLY; CDR2 reads FYNNEI. CDR3 region: CASTGRDRIVTIYF. In nucleotides, the CDR3 is TGTGCCAGCACCGGTCGGGACAGGATTGTCACCATATATTTT. The whole variable domain, remainder taken from reference TRBV2 and TRBJ1-3, is EPEVTQTPSHQVTQMGQEVILRCVPISNHLYFYWYRQILGQKVEFLVSFYNNEISEKSEIFDDQFSVERPDGSNFTLKIRSTKLEDSAMYFCASTGRDRIVTIYFGEGSWLTVV.

The chain uses TRBV11-2 and TRBJ2-2; perhaps TRBD1 as D (6 bases). The V gene lost 5 bases and the J gene lost 4 bases, with 8 bases spanning the gap. Germline assignment: CDR1 SGHAT and CDR2 FQNNGV. This CDR3 comprises 13 residues. Here the CDR3 reads CASSPQGTGELFF. The CDR3 DNA reads as TGTGCCAGCAGCCCACAGGGCACCGGGGAGCTGTTTTTT.